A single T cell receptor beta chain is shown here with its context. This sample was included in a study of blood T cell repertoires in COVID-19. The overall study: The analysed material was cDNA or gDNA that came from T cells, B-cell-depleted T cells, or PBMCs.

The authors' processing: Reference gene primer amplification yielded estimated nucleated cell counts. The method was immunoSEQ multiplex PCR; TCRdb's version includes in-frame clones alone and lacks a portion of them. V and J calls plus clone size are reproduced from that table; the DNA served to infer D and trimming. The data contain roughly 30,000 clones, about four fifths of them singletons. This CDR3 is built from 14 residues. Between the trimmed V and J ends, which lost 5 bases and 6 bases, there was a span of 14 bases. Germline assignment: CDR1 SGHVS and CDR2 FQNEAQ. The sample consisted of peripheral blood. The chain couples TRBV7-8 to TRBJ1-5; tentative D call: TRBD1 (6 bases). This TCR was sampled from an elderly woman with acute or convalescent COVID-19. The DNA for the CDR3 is TGTGCCAGCAGCCCAGACAGGACCCGTCAGCCCCAGCATTTT. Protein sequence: CASSPDRTRQPQHF.